This T cell receptor (beta chain) comes out of a study of T cell responses to AZD1222 COVID-19 vaccine. With V trimmed by 3 bases and J by 5 bases, 1 base remained unmatched. Germline CDR1 reads LNHDA; CDR2 reads SQIVND (reference sequence). The CDR3 totals 13 residues. Sequencing used immunoSEQ multiplex PCR; TCRdb keeps in-frame clones, though not all of them. Of roughly 110,000 clones in the sample, about 90% were seen once. The rearrangement uses TRBV19 and TRBJ1-5; 7 nucleotides align to TRBD1. The starting material was peripheral blood, obtained 28 days after the second AZD1222 dose. The sequence derives from an adult who received the AZD1222 COVID-19 vaccine. The CDR3 region is CASSIRGDQPQHF. CDR3 nucleotide sequence: TGTGCCAGTAGTATCAGGGGGGATCAGCCCCAGCATTTT. The full variable domain, in which reference TRBV19 and TRBJ1-5 provide the parts outside the CDR3, is DGGITQSPKYLFRKEGQNVTLSCEQNLNHDAMYWYRQDPGQGLRLIYYSQIVNDFQKGDIAEGYSVSREKKESFPLTVTSAQKNPTAFYLCASSIRGDQPQHFGDGTRLSIL.